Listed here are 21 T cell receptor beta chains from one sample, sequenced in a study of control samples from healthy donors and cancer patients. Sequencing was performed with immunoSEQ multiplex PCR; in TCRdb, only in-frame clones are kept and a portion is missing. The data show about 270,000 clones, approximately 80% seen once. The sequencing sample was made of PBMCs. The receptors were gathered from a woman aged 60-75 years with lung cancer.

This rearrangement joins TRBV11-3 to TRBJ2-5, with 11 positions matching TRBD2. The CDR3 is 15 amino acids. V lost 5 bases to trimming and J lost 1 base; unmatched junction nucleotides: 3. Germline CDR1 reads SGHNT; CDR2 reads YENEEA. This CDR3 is CASSIGLAGQETQYF. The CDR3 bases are TGTGCCAGCAGCATAGGACTAGCGGGCCAAGAGACCCAGTACTTC.

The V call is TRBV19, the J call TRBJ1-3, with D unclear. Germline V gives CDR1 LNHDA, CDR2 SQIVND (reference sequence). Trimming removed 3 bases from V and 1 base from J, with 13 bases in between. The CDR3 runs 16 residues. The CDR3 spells CASSIPGRLSGNTIYF. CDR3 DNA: TGTGCCAGTAGTATCCCCGGGAGGCTTTCTGGAAACACCATATATTTT.

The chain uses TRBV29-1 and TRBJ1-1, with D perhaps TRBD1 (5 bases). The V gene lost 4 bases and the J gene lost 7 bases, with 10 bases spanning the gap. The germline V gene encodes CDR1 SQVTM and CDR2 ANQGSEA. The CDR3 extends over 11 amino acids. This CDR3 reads CSVARAGEAFF. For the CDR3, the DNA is TGCAGCGTTGCCAGGGCCGGTGAAGCTTTCTTT. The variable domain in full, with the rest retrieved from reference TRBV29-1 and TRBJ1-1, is SAVISQKPSRDICQRGTSLTIQCQVDSQVTMMFWYRQQPGQSLTLIATANQGSEATYESGFVIDKFPISRPNLTFSTLTVSNMSPEDSSIYLCSVARAGEAFFGQGTRLTVV.

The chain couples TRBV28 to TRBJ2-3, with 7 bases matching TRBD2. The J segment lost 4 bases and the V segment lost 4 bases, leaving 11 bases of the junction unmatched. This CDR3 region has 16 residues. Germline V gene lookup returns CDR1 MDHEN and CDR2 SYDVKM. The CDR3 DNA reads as TGTGCCAGCAGTTCCTCAGTCGCGGGAGCCCCAGATACGCAGTATTTT. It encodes CASSSSVAGAPDTQYF.

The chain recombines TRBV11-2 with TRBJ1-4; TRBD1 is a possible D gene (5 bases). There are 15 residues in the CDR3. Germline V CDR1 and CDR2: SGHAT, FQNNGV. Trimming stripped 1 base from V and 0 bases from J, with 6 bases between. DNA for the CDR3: TGTGCCAGCAGCTTAGTACAGGCAACTAATGAAAAACTGTTTTTT. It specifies CASSLVQATNEKLFF.

This CDR3 reads CASSHGAAGANVLTF. CDR3 bases: TGTGCCAGCAGCCACGGGGCGGCTGGGGCCAACGTCCTGACTTTC. The rearrangement uses TRBV3-1 (or the pseudogene TRBV3-2) and TRBJ2-6; D may match TRBD1 or TRBD2 (5 bases each). CDR3 length equals 15 residues. Germline lookup yields CDR1 LGHDT and CDR2 YNNKEL (reference sequence). Between the trimmed V and J ends, which lost 3 bases and 2 bases, there was a span of 8 bases.

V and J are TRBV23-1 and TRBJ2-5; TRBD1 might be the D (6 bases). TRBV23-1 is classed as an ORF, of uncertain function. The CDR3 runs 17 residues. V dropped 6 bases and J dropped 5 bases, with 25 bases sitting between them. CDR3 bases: TGCGCCAGCAGCCCGGGCCAGGGGCCGGAGGAGTGGGAGACCCAGTACTTC. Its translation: CASSPGQGPEEWETQYF.

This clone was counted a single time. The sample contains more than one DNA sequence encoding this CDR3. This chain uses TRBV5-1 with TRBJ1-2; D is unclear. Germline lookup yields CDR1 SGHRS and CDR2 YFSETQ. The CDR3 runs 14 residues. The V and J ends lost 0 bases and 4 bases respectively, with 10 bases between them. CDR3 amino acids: CASSLGSEGYGYTF. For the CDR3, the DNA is TGCGCCAGCAGCTTGGGGTCCGAGGGCTATGGCTACACCTTC.

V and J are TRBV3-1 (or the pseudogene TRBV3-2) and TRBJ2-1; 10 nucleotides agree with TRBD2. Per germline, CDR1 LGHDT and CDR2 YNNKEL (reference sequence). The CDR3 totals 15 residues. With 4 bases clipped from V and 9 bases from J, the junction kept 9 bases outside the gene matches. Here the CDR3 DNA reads TGTGCCAGCAGCCTACTGGCTAGCGGGAGTAGTGAGCAGTTCTTC. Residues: CASSLLASGSSEQFF.

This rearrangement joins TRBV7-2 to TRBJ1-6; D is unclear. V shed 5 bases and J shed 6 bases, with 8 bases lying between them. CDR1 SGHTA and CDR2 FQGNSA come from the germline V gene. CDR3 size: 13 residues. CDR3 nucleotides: TGTGCCAGCAGCCCCCGCCGTAATTCACCCCTCCACTTT. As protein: CASSPRRNSPLHF. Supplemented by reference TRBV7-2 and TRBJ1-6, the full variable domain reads GAGVSQSPSNKVTEKGKDVELRCDPISGHTALYWYRQSLGQGLEFLIYFQGNSAPDKSGLPSDRFSAERTGGSVSTLTIQRTQQEDSAVYLCASSPRRNSPLHFGNGTRLTVT.

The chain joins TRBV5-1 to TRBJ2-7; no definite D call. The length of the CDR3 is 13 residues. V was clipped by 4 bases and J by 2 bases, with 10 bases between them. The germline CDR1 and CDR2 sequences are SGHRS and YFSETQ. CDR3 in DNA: TGCGCCAGCAGCGGTACCAGTCCCTACGAGCAGTACTTC. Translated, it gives CASSGTSPYEQYF.

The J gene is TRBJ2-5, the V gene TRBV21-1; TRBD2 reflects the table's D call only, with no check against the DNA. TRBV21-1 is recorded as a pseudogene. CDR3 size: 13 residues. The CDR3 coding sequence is TGTGCCCCCATTGGGGGGGGCCGGGAGACCCAGTACTTC. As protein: CAPIGGGRETQYF.

The CDR3 DNA reads as TGTGCCAGCAGTTTGGGAGACAATGAGCAGTTCTTC. Residues: CASSLGDNEQFF. V usage is TRBV12-3 or TRBV12-4 and J usage is TRBJ2-1; tentative D call: TRBD2 (5 bases). The CDR3 consists of 12 residues. The V and J ends lost 3 bases and 5 bases respectively, with 5 bases between them.

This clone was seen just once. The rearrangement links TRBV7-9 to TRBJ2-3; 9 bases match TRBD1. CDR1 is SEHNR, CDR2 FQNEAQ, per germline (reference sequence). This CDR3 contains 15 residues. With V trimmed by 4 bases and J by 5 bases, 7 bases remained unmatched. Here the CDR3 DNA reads TGTGCCAGCAGCTCACCGGGACAGGGAGTAGATACGCAGTATTTT. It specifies CASSSPGQGVDTQYF.

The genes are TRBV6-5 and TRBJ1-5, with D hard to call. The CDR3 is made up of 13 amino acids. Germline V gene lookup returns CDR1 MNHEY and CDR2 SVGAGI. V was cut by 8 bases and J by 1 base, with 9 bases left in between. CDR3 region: CASGTRSNQPQHF. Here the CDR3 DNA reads TGTGCCAGCGGAACACGGAGCAATCAGCCCCAGCATTTT.

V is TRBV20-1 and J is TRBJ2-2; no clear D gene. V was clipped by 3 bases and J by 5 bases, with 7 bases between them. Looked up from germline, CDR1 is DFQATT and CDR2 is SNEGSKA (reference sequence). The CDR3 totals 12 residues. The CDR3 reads CSASGGTGELFF. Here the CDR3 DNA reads TGCAGTGCTAGTGGTGGGACCGGGGAGCTGTTTTTT.

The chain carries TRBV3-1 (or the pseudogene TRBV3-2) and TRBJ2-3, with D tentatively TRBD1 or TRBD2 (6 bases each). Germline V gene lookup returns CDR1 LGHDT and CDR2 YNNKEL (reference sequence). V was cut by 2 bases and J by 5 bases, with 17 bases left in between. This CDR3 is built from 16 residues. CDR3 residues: CASSQYRRGAGDTQYF. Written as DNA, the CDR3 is TGTGCCAGCAGCCAATATCGTAGGGGGGCGGGAGATACGCAGTATTTT.

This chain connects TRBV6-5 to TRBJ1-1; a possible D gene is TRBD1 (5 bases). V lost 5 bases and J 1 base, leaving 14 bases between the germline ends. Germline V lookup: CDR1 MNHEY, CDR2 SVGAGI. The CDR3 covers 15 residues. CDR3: CASSPPGTRNTEAFF. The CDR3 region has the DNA TGTGCCAGCAGTCCCCCGGGGACTAGGAACACTGAAGCTTTCTTT.

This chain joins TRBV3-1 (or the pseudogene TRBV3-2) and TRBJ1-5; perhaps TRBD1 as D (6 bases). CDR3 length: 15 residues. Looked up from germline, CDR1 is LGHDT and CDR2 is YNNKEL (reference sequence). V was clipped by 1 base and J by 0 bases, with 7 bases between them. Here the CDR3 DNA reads TGTGCCAGCAGCCAAGGGGACATTAGCAATCAGCCCCAGCATTTT. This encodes CASSQGDISNQPQHF.

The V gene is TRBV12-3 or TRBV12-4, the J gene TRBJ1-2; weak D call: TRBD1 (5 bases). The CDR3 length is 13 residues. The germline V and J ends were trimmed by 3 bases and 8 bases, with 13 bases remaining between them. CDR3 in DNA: TGTGCCAGCAGTTTTACTGACAGCGAGGGCTACACCTTC. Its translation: CASSFTDSEGYTF.

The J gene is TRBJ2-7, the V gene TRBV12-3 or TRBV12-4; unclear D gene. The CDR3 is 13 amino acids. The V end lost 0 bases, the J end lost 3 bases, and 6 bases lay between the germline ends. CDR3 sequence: CASSLAASYEQYF. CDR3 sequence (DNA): TGTGCCAGCAGTTTAGCGGCTAGCTACGAGCAGTACTTC.